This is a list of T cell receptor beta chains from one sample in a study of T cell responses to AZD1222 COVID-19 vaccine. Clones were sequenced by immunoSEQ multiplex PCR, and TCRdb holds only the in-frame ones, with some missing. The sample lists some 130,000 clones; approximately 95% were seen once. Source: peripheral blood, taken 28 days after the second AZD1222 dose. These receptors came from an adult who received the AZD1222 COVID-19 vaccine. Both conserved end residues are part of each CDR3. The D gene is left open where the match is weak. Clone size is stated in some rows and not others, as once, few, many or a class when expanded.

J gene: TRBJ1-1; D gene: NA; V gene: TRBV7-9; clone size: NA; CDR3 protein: CASSLDLGGPEAFF; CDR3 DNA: TGTGCCAGCAGCTTAGATTTGGGGGGCCCTGAAGCTTTCTTT
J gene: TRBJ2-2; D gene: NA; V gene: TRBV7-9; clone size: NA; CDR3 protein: CASSPIRLEKAGELFF; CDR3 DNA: TGTGCCAGCAGCCCTATAAGACTAGAAAAGGCCGGGGAGCTGTTTTTT
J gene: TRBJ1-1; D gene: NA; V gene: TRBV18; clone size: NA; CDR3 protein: CASSPLSGPEAFF; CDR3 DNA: TGTGCCAGCTCACCACTCTCGGGGCCTGAAGCTTTCTTT
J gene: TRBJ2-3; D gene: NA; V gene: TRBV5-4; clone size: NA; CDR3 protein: CASSSHNTDTQYF; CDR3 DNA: TGTGCCAGCAGCTCCCACAACACAGATACGCAGTATTTT
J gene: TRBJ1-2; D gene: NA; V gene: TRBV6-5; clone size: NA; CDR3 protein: CASSHARQGYTF; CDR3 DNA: TGTGCCAGCAGTCACGCGAGACAGGGCTACACCTTC
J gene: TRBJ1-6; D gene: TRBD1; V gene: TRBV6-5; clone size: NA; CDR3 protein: CAIHGQGVNSPLHF; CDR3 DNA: TGTGCCATACATGGCCAGGGGGTTAATTCACCCCTCCACTTT
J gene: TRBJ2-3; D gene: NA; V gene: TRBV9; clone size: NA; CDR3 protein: CASSVQSGGDSTDTQYF; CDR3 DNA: TGTGCCAGCAGCGTCCAGTCGGGCGGGGACAGCACAGATACGCAGTATTTT
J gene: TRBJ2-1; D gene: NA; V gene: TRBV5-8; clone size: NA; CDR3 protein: CASSSSGSSYNEQFF; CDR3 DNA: TGTGCCAGCAGCTCCTCCGGGAGCTCCTACAATGAGCAGTTCTTC
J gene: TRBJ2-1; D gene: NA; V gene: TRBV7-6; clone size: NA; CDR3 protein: CASSSEVVSYNEQFF; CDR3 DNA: TGTGCCAGCAGCTCTGAGGTGGTCTCCTACAATGAGCAGTTCTTC
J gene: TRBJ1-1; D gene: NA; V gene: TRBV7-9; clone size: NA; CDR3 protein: CASLPPGGTEAFF; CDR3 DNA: TGTGCCAGCTTACCCCCCGGGGGCACTGAAGCTTTCTTT
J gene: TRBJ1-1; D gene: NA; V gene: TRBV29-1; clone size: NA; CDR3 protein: CSVAREDEAFF; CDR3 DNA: TGCAGCGTTGCCAGGGAGGATGAAGCTTTCTTT
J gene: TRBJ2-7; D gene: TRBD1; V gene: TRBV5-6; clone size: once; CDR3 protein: CASSLGWTGGYEQYF; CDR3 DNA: TGTGCCAGCAGCTTGGGGTGGACAGGGGGCTACGAGCAGTACTTC
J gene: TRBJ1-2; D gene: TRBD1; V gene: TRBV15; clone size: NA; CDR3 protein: CATSTQDRGEESGYTF; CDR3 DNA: TGTGCCACCAGCACCCAGGACAGGGGGGAAGAGAGTGGCTACACCTTC
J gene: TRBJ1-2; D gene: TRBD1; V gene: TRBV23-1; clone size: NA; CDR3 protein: CASSGNRDSLFGYTF; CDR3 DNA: TGCGCCAGCAGTGGAAACCGGGACAGCCTTTTTGGCTACACCTTC
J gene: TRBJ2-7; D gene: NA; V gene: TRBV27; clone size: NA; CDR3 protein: CASSFDPGSGEQYF; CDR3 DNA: TGTGCCAGCAGCTTTGACCCGGGTAGCGGCGAGCAGTACTTC
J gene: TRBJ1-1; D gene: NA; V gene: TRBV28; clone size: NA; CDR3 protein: CASSLQGRTEAFF; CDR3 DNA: TGTGCCAGCAGTTTACAGGGAAGAACTGAAGCTTTCTTT
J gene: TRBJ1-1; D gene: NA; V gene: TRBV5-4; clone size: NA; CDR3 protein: CASSLRGVDTEAFF; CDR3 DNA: TGTGCCAGCAGCTTGAGAGGGGTGGACACTGAAGCTTTCTTT
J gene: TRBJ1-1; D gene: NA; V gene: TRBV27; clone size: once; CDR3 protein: CASSPPPIENTEAFF; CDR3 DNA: TGTGCCAGCAGCCCCCCACCCATCGAGAACACTGAAGCTTTCTTT
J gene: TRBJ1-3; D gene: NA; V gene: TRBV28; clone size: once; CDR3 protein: CATLQQGNSGNTIYF; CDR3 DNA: TGTGCCACCCTTCAACAGGGCAATTCCGGAAACACCATATATTTT
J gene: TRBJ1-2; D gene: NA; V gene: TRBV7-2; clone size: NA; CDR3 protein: CASSLVGGANYGYTF; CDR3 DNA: TGTGCCAGCAGCTTAGTGGGAGGGGCTAACTATGGCTACACCTTC
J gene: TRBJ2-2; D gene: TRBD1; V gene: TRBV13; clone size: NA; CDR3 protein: CASSPRQGGGELFF; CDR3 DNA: TGTGCCAGCAGCCCTAGACAGGGTGGCGGGGAGCTGTTTTTT
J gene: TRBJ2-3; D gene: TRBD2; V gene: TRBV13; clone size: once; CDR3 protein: CASSTRLAGRTDTQYF; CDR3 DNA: TGTGCCAGCAGCACGAGACTAGCGGGGCGCACAGATACGCAGTATTTT
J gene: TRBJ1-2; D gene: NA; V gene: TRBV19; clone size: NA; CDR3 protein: CASSTLGRPNYGYTF; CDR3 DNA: TGTGCCAGTAGTACCCTCGGACGGCCCAACTATGGCTACACCTTC
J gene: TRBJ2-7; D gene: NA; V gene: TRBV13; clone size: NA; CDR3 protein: CASSSRYEQYF; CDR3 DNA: TGTGCCAGCAGCTCCCGTTACGAGCAGTACTTC
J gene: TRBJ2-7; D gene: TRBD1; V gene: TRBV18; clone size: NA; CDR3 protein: CASSPSGQRTYEQYF; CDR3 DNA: TGTGCCAGCTCACCGTCGGGACAGCGGACCTACGAGCAGTACTTC
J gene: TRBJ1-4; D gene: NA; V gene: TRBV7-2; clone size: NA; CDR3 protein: CASSLAPATNEKLFF; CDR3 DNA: TGTGCCAGCAGCTTAGCGCCTGCAACTAATGAAAAACTGTTTTTT
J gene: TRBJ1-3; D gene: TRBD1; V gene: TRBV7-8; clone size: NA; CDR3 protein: CASSWGSGGRGNTIYF; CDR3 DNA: TGTGCCAGCAGCTGGGGATCAGGGGGCCGTGGAAACACCATATATTTT
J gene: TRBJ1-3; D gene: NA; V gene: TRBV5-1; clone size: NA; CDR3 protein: CASSPDGTSGNTIYF; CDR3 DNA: TGCGCCAGCAGCCCTGACGGTACCTCTGGAAACACCATATATTTT
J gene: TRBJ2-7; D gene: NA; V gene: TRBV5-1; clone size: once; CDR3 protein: CASSSREEYEQYF; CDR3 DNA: TGCGCCAGCAGCTCCCGGGAAGAGTACGAGCAGTACTTC
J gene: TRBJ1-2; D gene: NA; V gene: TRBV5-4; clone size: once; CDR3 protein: CASSSIDPGGYGYTF; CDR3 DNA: TGTGCCAGCAGCTCCATCGACCCAGGAGGCTATGGCTACACCTTC
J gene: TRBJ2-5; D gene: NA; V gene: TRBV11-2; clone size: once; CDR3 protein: CASSRLGLKQETQYF; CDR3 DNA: TGTGCCAGCAGCCGTTTAGGGCTGAAACAAGAGACCCAGTACTTC
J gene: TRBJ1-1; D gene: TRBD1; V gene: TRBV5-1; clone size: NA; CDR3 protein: CASSTQRTGNTEAFF; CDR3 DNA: TGCGCCAGCAGCACCCAACGGACAGGGAACACTGAAGCTTTCTTT
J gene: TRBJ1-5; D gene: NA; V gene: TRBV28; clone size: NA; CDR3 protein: CASSPEWDRGQPQHF; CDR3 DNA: TGTGCCAGCAGTCCAGAATGGGACCGGGGTCAGCCCCAGCATTTT
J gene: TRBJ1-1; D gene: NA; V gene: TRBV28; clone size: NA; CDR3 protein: CASSQGWGRNTEAFF; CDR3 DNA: TGTGCCAGCAGTCAGGGGTGGGGGAGGAACACTGAAGCTTTCTTT
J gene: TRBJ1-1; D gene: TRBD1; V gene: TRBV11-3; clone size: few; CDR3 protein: CASSLDQGGSRSGNTEAFF; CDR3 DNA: TGTGCCAGCAGCTTAGATCAGGGGGGTTCGAGATCGGGGAACACTGAAGCTTTCTTT
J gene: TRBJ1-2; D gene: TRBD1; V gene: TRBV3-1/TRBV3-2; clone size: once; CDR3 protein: CASSAQGNYGYTF; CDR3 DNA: TGTGCCAGCAGCGCACAGGGGAACTATGGCTACACCTTC
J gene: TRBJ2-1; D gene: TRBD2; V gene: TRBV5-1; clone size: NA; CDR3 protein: CASSFVAGSRNEQFF; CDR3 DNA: TGCGCCAGCAGCTTCGTAGCGGGGAGTCGGAATGAGCAGTTCTTC
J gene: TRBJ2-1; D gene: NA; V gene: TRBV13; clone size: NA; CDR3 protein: CASSVGGATEQFF; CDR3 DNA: TGTGCCAGCAGCGTAGGGGGGGCGACTGAGCAGTTCTTC
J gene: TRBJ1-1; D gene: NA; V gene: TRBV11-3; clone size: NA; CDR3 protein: CASRLRQGNTEAFF; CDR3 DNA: TGTGCCAGCAGGCTTCGTCAGGGAAACACTGAAGCTTTCTTT
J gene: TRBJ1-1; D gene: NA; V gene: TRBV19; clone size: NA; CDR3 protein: CASSPRDNTEAFF; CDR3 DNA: TGTGCCAGTAGTCCCAGGGATAATACTGAAGCTTTCTTT
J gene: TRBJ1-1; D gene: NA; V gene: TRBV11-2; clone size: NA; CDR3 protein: CASSSYRHFPEAFF; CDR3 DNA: TGTGCCAGCAGCTCCTACAGGCACTTCCCTGAAGCTTTCTTT
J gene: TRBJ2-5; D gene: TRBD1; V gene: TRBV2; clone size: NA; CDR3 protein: CASSAGTGAKETQYF; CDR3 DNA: TGTGCCAGCAGCGCCGGGACAGGAGCAAAAGAGACCCAGTACTTC
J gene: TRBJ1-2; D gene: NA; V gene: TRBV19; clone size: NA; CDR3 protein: CASSLLDYYGYTF; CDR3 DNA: TGTGCCAGTAGTCTATTGGACTACTATGGCTACACCTTC
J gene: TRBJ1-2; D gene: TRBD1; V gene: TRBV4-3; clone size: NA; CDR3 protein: CASSQGSVGRGPYYGYTF; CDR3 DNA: TGCGCCAGCAGCCAAGGGAGCGTAGGAAGGGGGCCATACTATGGCTACACCTTC
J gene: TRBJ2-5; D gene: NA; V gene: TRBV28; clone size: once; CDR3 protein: CASSLGGHLQETQYF; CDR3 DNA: TGTGCCAGCAGTTTAGGGGGGCACCTCCAAGAGACCCAGTACTTC
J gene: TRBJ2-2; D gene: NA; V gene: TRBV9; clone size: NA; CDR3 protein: CASSVERGGELFF; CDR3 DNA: TGTGCCAGCAGCGTAGAAAGGGGCGGGGAGCTGTTTTTT
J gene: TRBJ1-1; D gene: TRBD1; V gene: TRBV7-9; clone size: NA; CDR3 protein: CASSGGQGSLSGAFF; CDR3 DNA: TGTGCCAGCAGCGGGGGACAGGGGAGTTTGTCTGGAGCTTTCTTT
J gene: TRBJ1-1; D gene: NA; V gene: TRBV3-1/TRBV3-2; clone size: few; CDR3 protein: CASSQPTGSPEAFF; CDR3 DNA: TGTGCCAGCAGCCAACCCACAGGTTCCCCTGAAGCTTTCTTT
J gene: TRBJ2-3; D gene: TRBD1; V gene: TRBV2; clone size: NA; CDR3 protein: CASSEDRAADTQYF; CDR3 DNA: TGTGCCAGCAGTGAGGACAGGGCCGCAGATACGCAGTATTTT
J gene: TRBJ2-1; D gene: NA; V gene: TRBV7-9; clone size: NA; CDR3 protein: CASSLGSEQFF; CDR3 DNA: TGTGCCAGCAGCCTCGGATCAGAGCAGTTCTTC
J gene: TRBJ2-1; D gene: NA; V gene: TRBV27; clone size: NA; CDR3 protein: CASSKTSGEQFF; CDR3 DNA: TGTGCCAGCAGCAAAACTAGTGGTGAGCAGTTCTTC
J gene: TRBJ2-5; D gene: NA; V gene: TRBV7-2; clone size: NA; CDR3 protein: CASSLALRDGQTQYF; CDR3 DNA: TGTGCCAGCAGCTTAGCATTGCGGGACGGTCAGACCCAGTACTTC
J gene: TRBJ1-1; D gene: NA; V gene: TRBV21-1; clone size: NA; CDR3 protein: CASSKRRGLWFTEAFF; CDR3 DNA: TGTGCCAGCAGCAAGCGCAGGGGGCTCTGGTTCACTGAAGCTTTCTTT
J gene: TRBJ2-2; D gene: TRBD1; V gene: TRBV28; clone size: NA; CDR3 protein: CASSLIPWTGWRNTGELFF; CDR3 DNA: TGTGCCAGCAGTTTAATCCCCTGGACAGGTTGGCGGAACACCGGGGAGCTGTTTTTT
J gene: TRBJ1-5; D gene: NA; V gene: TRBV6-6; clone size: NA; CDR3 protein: CAGAWAPKNQPQHF; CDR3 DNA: TGTGCCGGCGCGTGGGCCCCTAAAAATCAGCCCCAGCATTTT
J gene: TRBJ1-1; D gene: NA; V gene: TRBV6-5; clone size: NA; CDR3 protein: CASSYEGEAFF; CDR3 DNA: TGTGCCAGCAGTTACGAAGGGGAGGCTTTCTTT
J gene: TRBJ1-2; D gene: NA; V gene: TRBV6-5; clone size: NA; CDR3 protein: CASSLRGSNYGYTF; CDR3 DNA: TGTGCCAGCAGCCTCCGGGGGTCCAACTATGGCTACACCTTC
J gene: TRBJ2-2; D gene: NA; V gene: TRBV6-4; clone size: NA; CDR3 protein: CASSDSFTGELFF; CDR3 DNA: TGTGCCAGCAGTGACTCGTTTACCGGGGAGCTGTTTTTT